These 19 T cell receptor beta chains were sequenced from one sample in a study of blood T cell repertoires in COVID-19. This table comes from immunoSEQ multiplex PCR, and its TCRdb copy is limited to in-frame clones, with some not included. The sample lists about 190,000 clones, approximately 90% seen once, with around 1.1% in the top ten. Specimen: peripheral blood. Receptor source: a man aged 25 to 40 with acute or convalescent COVID-19.

The V and J genes are TRBV28 and TRBJ1-5; TRBD1 is a possible D gene (5 bases). The V gene's germline CDR1 is MDHEN and CDR2 SYDVKM. The germline V and J ends were trimmed by 7 bases and 1 base, with 14 bases remaining between them. The CDR3 is made up of 15 amino acids. CDR3: CASTQAQGSNQPQHF. The CDR3 region has the DNA TGTGCCAGCACCCAAGCGCAGGGCAGCAATCAGCCCCAGCATTTT.

This chain uses TRBV19 with TRBJ1-5; D gene uncertain. Germline V gene data show CDR1 as LNHDA and CDR2 as SQIVND (reference sequence). The CDR3 extends over 15 amino acids. Trimming removed 8 bases from V and 3 bases from J, with 17 bases in between. CDR3 nucleotide sequence: TGTGCCAGTGCCTTTGATCACACCAACAATCAGCCCCAGCATTTT. Protein sequence: CASAFDHTNNQPQHF.

CDR3 DNA: TGTGCCAGCTCTAAGAGGGGGACAGGGTCATACGAGCAGTACTTC. Amino acid sequence: CASSKRGTGSYEQYF. The V and J genes are TRBV6-1 and TRBJ2-7; the match to TRBD1 covers 9 bases. CDR1 and CDR2 (germline): MNHNS, SASEGT. The CDR3 has 15 amino acids. V shed 8 bases and J 4 bases; nucleotides not matched to a gene: 12.

The chain couples TRBV30 to TRBJ1-1; TRBD1 matches at 11 bases. Germline CDR1 is GTSNPN and CDR2 is SVGIG (reference sequence). V was pared by 5 bases and J by 0 bases, with 8 bases of the junction left unmatched. The CDR3 length is 16 residues. CDR3 DNA: TGTGCCTGGCGCCGGGACAGGGGGTCCCTGAACACTGAAGCTTTCTTT. Amino acid sequence: CAWRRDRGSLNTEAFF.

Only a few counts were recorded for this clone. The chain uses TRBV9 and TRBJ2-5; possible D gene TRBD2, 5 bases. The CDR3 consists of 14 residues. Trimming removed 4 bases from V and 5 bases from J, with 15 bases in between. Germline V gene data show CDR1 as SGDLS and CDR2 as YYNGEE. CDR3 amino acids: CASSIGTRLETQYF. The CDR3 coding sequence is TGTGCCAGCAGCATCGGTACTAGGCTGGAGACCCAGTACTTC. Looking up the rest from reference TRBV9 and TRBJ2-5 gives the full variable domain: DSGVTQTPKHLITATGQRVTLRCSPRSGDLSVYWYQQSLDQGLQFLIQYYNGEERAKGNILERFSAQQFPDLHSELNLSSLELGDSALYFCASSIGTRLETQYFGPGTRLLVL.

This clone was picked up a small number of times. The V call is TRBV7-3, the J call TRBJ2-3, with TRBD1 matching over 8 bases. The V gene end was trimmed by 5 bases and the J gene end by 0 bases; junction bases not matched to a gene: 4. Per germline, CDR1 SGHTA and CDR2 FQGTGA. The CDR3 is 15 amino acids. Here the CDR3 reads CASSRGQASTDTQYF. CDR3 DNA sequence: TGTGCCAGCAGCCGGGGACAGGCCAGCACAGATACGCAGTATTTT. The whole variable domain, filled in from reference TRBV7-3 and TRBJ2-3, reads GAGVSQTPSNKVTEKGKYVELRCDPISGHTALYWYRQSLGQGPEFLIYFQGTGAADDSGLPNDRFFAVRPEGSVSTLKIQRTERGDSAVYLCASSRGQASTDTQYFGPGTRLTVL.

As regards this clone: The identical CDR3 is also encoded by other nucleotide sequences in the sample. V and J are TRBV28 and TRBJ1-2; 8 bases map to TRBD1. This CDR3 region has 12 residues. CDR1 is MDHEN, CDR2 SYDVKM, per germline. V shed 5 bases and J 5 bases; nucleotides not matched to a gene: 1. The CDR3 region has the DNA TGTGCCAGCAGTCGGACAGGGTATGGCTACACCTTC. Translating it yields CASSRTGYGYTF.

The chain is built from TRBV28 and TRBJ2-2, with a tentative D call TRBD1 (5 bases). Germline values: CDR1 MDHEN, CDR2 SYDVKM. The CDR3 totals 15 residues. Trimming took 6 bases from V and 1 from J, leaving 12 bases between them. The CDR3 region is CASSRTPLNTGELFF. Here the CDR3 DNA reads TGTGCCAGCAGCCGGACACCTTTGAACACCGGGGAGCTGTTTTTT.

The V gene is TRBV11-2, the J gene TRBJ2-7, with 9 bases that match TRBD1. CDR1 is SGHAT and CDR2 is FQNNGV in the germline V gene. V was pared by 6 bases and J by 6 bases, with 12 bases of the junction left unmatched. This CDR3 is built from 15 residues. The CDR3 coding sequence is TGTGCCAGCAGATTTACCGGGACAGGGCAATTCGAGCAGTACTTC. It is translated as CASRFTGTGQFEQYF.

This chain links TRBV5-6 with TRBJ2-7; 8 positions match TRBD1. The junction had 21 bases not matched to a gene; V was cut back by 5 bases and J by 2 bases. CDR1 and CDR2 from the germline V gene are SGHDT and YYEEEE. This CDR3 comprises 19 residues. Here the CDR3 DNA reads TGTGCCAGCAGTCTCGCGAGGGGCAGGGGGCTAGAAAGGACCTACGAGCAGTACTTC. Translating it yields CASSLARGRGLERTYEQYF.

The CDR3 sequence is CASSLDPGDSTQYF. In DNA, the CDR3 is TGCGCCAGCAGCTTAGATCCGGGGGACTCTACGCAGTATTTT. The chain uses TRBV5-1 and TRBJ2-3; tentatively, D is TRBD2 (6 bases). This CDR3 region has 14 residues. V lost 2 bases, J lost 8 bases, and 15 bases lay in between. Germline CDR1 SGHRS, CDR2 YFSETQ.

The rearrangement uses TRBV5-6 and TRBJ1-5; D is undetermined. Germline V lookup: CDR1 SGHDT, CDR2 YYEEEE. The V and J ends lost 1 base and 5 bases respectively, with 13 bases between them. The CDR3 runs to 15 residues. This CDR3 reads CASSLFAQLDQPQHF. CDR3 sequence (DNA): TGTGCCAGCAGCTTGTTTGCACAGTTGGATCAGCCCCAGCATTTT. The full variable domain, rest sourced from reference TRBV5-6 and TRBJ1-5, is DAGVTQSPTHLIKTRGQQVTLRCSPKSGHDTVSWYQQALGQGPQFIFQYYEEEERQRGNFPDRFSGHQFPNYSSELNVNALLLGDSALYLCASSLFAQLDQPQHFGDGTRLSIL.

This rearrangement joins TRBV5-4 to TRBJ2-5, with D hard to call. V gave up 3 bases and J gave up 5 bases, with 20 bases separating them. Germline V gene data show CDR1 as SGHNT and CDR2 as YYREEE (reference sequence). The CDR3 spans 16 residues. CDR3 loop: CASSSSRGSLVETQYF. The CDR3, as DNA: TGTGCCAGCAGCTCATCCCGTGGTAGCTTGGTGGAGACCCAGTACTTC.

There are a few counts of this clone. This chain connects TRBV6-5 to TRBJ1-3; tentatively, D is TRBD1 (5 bases). The ends were cut back, 8 bases at V and 0 bases at J, with 11 bases in the middle. CDR3 size: 14 residues. Germline V gives CDR1 MNHEY, CDR2 SVGAGI. The CDR3: CASARGHSGNTIYF. In nucleotides, the CDR3 is TGTGCCAGCGCTAGGGGCCACTCTGGAAACACCATATATTTT.

In its sample, this clone was seen once. The V gene is TRBV5-5, the J gene TRBJ2-4, with D possibly being TRBD2 (5 bases). The germline CDR1 and CDR2 sequences are SGHKS and YYEKEE (reference sequence). CDR3 length: 16 amino acids. V lost 3 bases and J lost 0, with 13 bases in between. The CDR3 loop is CASSSNSGLAKNIQYF. DNA of the CDR3: TGTGCCAGCAGCTCCAACAGCGGCCTAGCCAAAAACATTCAGTACTTC. Full variable domain (outside the CDR3, taken from reference TRBV5-5 and TRBJ2-4): DAGVTQSPTHLIKTRGQQVTLRCSPISGHKSVSWYQQVLGQGPQFIFQYYEKEERGRGNFPDRFSARQFPNYSSELNVNALLLGDSALYLCASSSNSGLAKNIQYFGAGTRLSVL.

The V gene is TRBV18, the J gene TRBJ2-1; D remains ambiguous. V was trimmed by 3 bases and J by 5 bases, leaving 5 bases between them. This CDR3 comprises 12 residues. The germline V gene encodes CDR1 KGHSH and CDR2 LQKENI. The chain's CDR3 is CASSPPNNEQFF. The CDR3 DNA sequence: TGTGCCAGCTCACCCCCAAACAATGAGCAGTTCTTC. Full variable domain (rest looked up from reference TRBV18 and TRBJ2-1): NAGVMQNPRHLVRRRGQEARLRCSPMKGHSHVYWYRQLPEEGLKFMVYLQKENIIDESGMPKERFSAEFPKEGPSILRIQQVVRGDSAAYFCASSPPNNEQFFGPGTRLTVL.

The CDR3 spells CASSTWRATGGIYEQYF. The CDR3, as DNA: TGTGCCAGCAGTACGTGGCGGGCAACCGGTGGAATCTACGAGCAGTACTTC. The chain uses TRBV27 and TRBJ2-7, with D possibly TRBD2 on 5 matching bases. The CDR3 is 17 residues long. V dropped 5 bases and J dropped 3 bases, with 23 bases sitting between them. CDR1 is MNHEY and CDR2 is SMNVEV in the germline V gene (reference sequence).

The chain combines TRBV5-4 with TRBJ1-5, with 7 bases that match TRBD1. The germline CDR1 and CDR2 sequences are SGHNT and YYREEE (reference sequence). With V trimmed by 4 bases and J by 4 bases, 2 bases remained unmatched. The CDR3 is made up of 13 amino acids. The CDR3 bases are TGTGCCAGCAGCCGGGGACAGAATCAGCCCCAGCATTTT. It specifies CASSRGQNQPQHF.

The chain employs TRBV11-2 and TRBJ1-5; tentative D call: TRBD1 (6 bases). The germline CDR1 and CDR2 sequences are SGHAT and FQNNGV. There are 13 residues in the CDR3. Trimming took 6 bases from V and 5 from J, leaving 11 bases between them. The CDR3 DNA follows: TGTGCCAGCAGTTTAACAGGGTATCAGCCCCAGCATTTT. Translating it yields CASSLTGYQPQHF.